This T cell receptor (beta chain) was recovered during a study of blood T cell repertoires in COVID-19. The V gene's germline CDR1 is LGHDT and CDR2 YNNKEL (reference sequence). With 8 bases removed from V and 1 base from J, the gap between germline ends came to 3 bases. The CDR3 loop spans 12 amino acids. Original handling: For nucleated cells, counts were estimated from reference gene primer amplification. Some clones are missing from TCRdb's copy, which holds only in-frame ones; the method was immunoSEQ multiplex PCR. For V, J and clone size, that table is used; D and trimming come from the DNA. Among around 98,000 clones listed, roughly 82% were seen once.

The source material was peripheral blood. The receptor was isolated from a man aged 70-80 years with active or convalescent COVID-19. J is TRBJ1-6 and V is TRBV3-1 (or the pseudogene TRBV3-2); D remains ambiguous. The CDR3 spells CASRSYNSPLHF. In DNA, the CDR3 is TGTGCCAGCCGGTCCTATAATTCACCCCTCCACTTT.